Following are 6 T cell receptor beta chains from one sample sequenced in a study of blood T cell repertoires in COVID-19. TCRdb's copy holds only in-frame clones and misses some; the assay was immunoSEQ multiplex PCR. The sample holds tens of thousands of clones, approximately 89% seen once. Sequencing was done on a sample of peripheral blood. Source of these receptors: a man aged 45-65 years with active COVID-19.

The J gene is TRBJ2-3, the V gene TRBV11-3, with D unresolved. Germline lookup yields CDR1 SGHNT and CDR2 YENEEA. The CDR3 loop spans 14 amino acids. The V end was cut by 4 bases, the J end by 0 bases, with 8 bases between. The CDR3 protein is CASSSGSSTDTQYF. CDR3 nucleotide sequence: TGTGCCAGCAGCTCAGGCTCTAGCACAGATACGCAGTATTTT.

This clone was observed once. CDR3 sequence (DNA): TGCGCCACGCCAGACAACGAGCAGTACTTC. It codes for CATPDNEQYF. The chain joins TRBV10-1 to TRBJ2-7, with no clear D. This CDR3 contains 10 residues. Germline lookup yields CDR1 WNHNN and CDR2 SYGVQD (reference sequence). The ends were cut back, 10 bases at V and 5 bases at J, with 9 bases in the middle.

This clone has a single count. The chain is built from TRBV19 and TRBJ1-5; D may be TRBD1 (5 bases). This CDR3 has 16 amino acids. Germline V gives CDR1 LNHDA, CDR2 SQIVND (reference sequence). Trimming left V 6 bases short and J 3 bases short, with 18 bases between. The CDR3 sequence: CASRKQGVEINQPQHF. Here the CDR3 DNA reads TGTGCCAGTAGGAAGCAGGGCGTGGAAATCAATCAGCCCCAGCATTTT.

The chain links TRBV5-4 to TRBJ1-4, with unresolved D. Trimming removed 5 bases from V and 3 bases from J, with 11 bases in between. The CDR3 has 14 residues. The V gene's germline CDR1 is SGHNT and CDR2 YYREEE (reference sequence). DNA of the CDR3: TGTGCCAGCAGTGTGGACTACCCTAATGAAAAACTGTTTTTT. It codes for CASSVDYPNEKLFF.

The genes are TRBV7-2 and TRBJ1-2; D may be TRBD1 (5 bases). CDR3 length: 13 residues. CDR1 and CDR2 from the germline V gene are SGHTA and FQGNSA. Between the trimmed V and J ends, which lost 2 bases and 4 bases, there was a span of 8 bases. CDR3 sequence reads: CASSLLTAYGYTF. CDR3 in DNA: TGTGCCAGCAGCTTACTGACAGCCTATGGCTACACCTTC. Together with reference TRBV7-2 and TRBJ1-2, the CDR3 gives the full variable domain: GAGVSQSPSNKVTEKGKDVELRCDPISGHTALYWYRQSLGQGLEFLIYFQGNSAPDKSGLPSDRFSAERTGGSVSTLTIQRTQQEDSAVYLCASSLLTAYGYTFGSGTRLTVV.

The chain recombines TRBV28 with TRBJ1-3; a weak D match, TRBD1 (5 bases). The CDR3 is 14 residues long. V was cut by 3 bases and J by 0 bases, with 6 bases left in between. Germline V lookup: CDR1 MDHEN, CDR2 SYDVKM. The CDR3 sequence is CASSLGGSGNTIYF. The CDR3 DNA follows: TGTGCCAGCAGTTTGGGGGGCTCTGGAAACACCATATATTTT.